This T cell receptor beta chain was recorded in a study of cytomegalovirus exposure and HLA in healthy donors. Study-wide background: The 90 to 150 validation repertoires, a later analysis reported, used the same platform as the 666 first-cohort repertoires.

Trimming took 4 bases from V and 6 from J, leaving 7 bases between them. Germline assignment: CDR1 SGDLS and CDR2 YYNGEE. The CDR3 loop spans 12 amino acids. Notes on this clone: Its antigen is unidentified.

Study-wide findings and caveats: Most TCR sequences were seen very rarely across donors, but some public TCRs occurred in many. The tendency of first-cohort TCR clusters to co-occur in the roughly 130 validation repertoires was the finding of a later analysis.

Assay: immunoSEQ multiplex PCR; the TCRdb copy retains only in-frame clones and omits some. The data show some 170,000 clones, 86% seen once. The source material was PBMCs. This TCR was recovered from a young man in good health and CMV-seropositive. The chain carries TRBV9 and TRBJ2-2; a weak D match, TRBD2 (5 bases). CDR3 protein: CASSPGSGELFF. The CDR3 DNA is TGTGCCAGCAGCCCGGGATCCGGGGAGCTGTTTTTT.